The next 19 T cell receptor beta chains were all read from a single sample in a study of OX40 agonist ivuxolimab in advanced cancers. Repertoires were generated with immunoSEQ multiplex PCR, while TCRdb's copy carries only in-frame clones and drops some. Altogether 45,000 to 50,000 clones are present, around 84% being singletons, with the ten largest covering approximately 1.9%. The source was CD4+ or CD8+ T cells sorted from blood, collected in a trial of the OX40 agonist ivuxolimab. Receptors originate from an adult with an advanced solid tumor such as melanoma, head and neck, liver or kidney cancer.

The gene calls are TRBV9 and TRBJ1-6, with 10 bases lining up with TRBD1. The CDR3 length is 15 residues. J gave up 8 bases and V 3 bases, and 5 bases lay outside the gene matches. Germline CDR1 reads SGDLS; CDR2 reads YYNGEE. This chain's CDR3 is CASSASGTGDSPLHF. The CDR3 DNA follows: TGTGCCAGCAGCGCCTCCGGGACAGGGGATTCACCCCTCCACTTT.

The gene calls are TRBV5-1 and TRBJ2-5, with 9 bases lining up with TRBD1. V shed 0 bases and J 1 base; nucleotides not matched to a gene: 4. This CDR3 has 16 residues. Looked up from germline, CDR1 is SGHRS and CDR2 is YFSETQ. The chain's CDR3 is CASSLDGGQGQETQYF. CDR3 nucleotide sequence: TGCGCCAGCAGCTTGGACGGGGGACAGGGCCAAGAGACCCAGTACTTC.

This chain joins TRBV7-9 and TRBJ2-7; D may be TRBD1 or TRBD2 (6 bases each). Germline V gene sequence: CDR1 SEHNR, CDR2 FQNEAQ (reference sequence). V was cut by 3 bases and J by 6 bases, with 9 bases left in between. The CDR3 loop spans 12 amino acids. The CDR3 bases are TGTGCCAGCAGCTTTGGAGGGGGCGAGCAGTACTTC. Amino acid sequence: CASSFGGGEQYF.

The chain uses TRBV4-1 and TRBJ1-3; 7 bases are shared with TRBD1. Germline V gene lookup returns CDR1 MGHRA and CDR2 YSYEKL. The CDR3 consists of 16 residues. V was pared by 4 bases and J by 4 bases, with 10 bases of the junction left unmatched. The CDR3 sequence is CASSPPGQFVGNTIYF. The CDR3 bases are TGCGCCAGCAGCCCCCCGGGACAGTTTGTCGGAAACACCATATATTTT.

The chain is built from TRBV19 and TRBJ1-1, with D unresolved. Germline values: CDR1 LNHDA, CDR2 SQIVND (reference sequence). CDR3 length: 15 amino acids. The germline V and J ends were trimmed by 4 bases and 1 base, with 13 bases remaining between them. The CDR3 bases are TGTGCCAGTAGTACCGCTGGCGGGTCGAACACTGAAGCTTTCTTT. This translates into CASSTAGGSNTEAFF.

The J gene is TRBJ2-1, the V gene TRBV6-1; 9 positions agree with TRBD1. The ends lost 5 bases at V and 9 bases at J; junction bases unmatched: 2. CDR3 length equals 12 residues. In germline, CDR1 is MNHNS, CDR2 SASEGT. The CDR3 loop reads CASSTGGGEQFF. CDR3 in DNA: TGTGCCAGCAGTACAGGGGGCGGTGAGCAGTTCTTC.

J is TRBJ1-5 and V is TRBV4-1; maybe TRBD1 (5 bases). V dropped 6 bases and J dropped 3 bases, with 15 bases sitting between them. The CDR3 runs to 15 residues. Looked up from germline, CDR1 is MGHRA and CDR2 is YSYEKL. The DNA for the CDR3 is TGCGCCAGCAGTTCTGGGGCATCCGACAATCAGCCCCAGCATTTT. It yields the protein CASSSGASDNQPQHF.

The J gene is TRBJ2-1, the V gene TRBV2; D is ambiguous. Germline V gene data show CDR1 as SNHLY and CDR2 as FYNNEI. The length of the CDR3 is 12 residues. Trimming removed 6 bases from V and 9 bases from J, with 12 bases in between. The CDR3 loop reads CASSLLRREQFF. CDR3 nucleotides: TGTGCCAGCAGCCTCCTACGCCGTGAGCAGTTCTTC. Full variable domain (remainder filled in from reference TRBV2 and TRBJ2-1): EPEVTQTPSHQVTQMGQEVILRCVPISNHLYFYWYRQILGQKVEFLVSFYNNEISEKSEIFDDQFSVERPDGSNFTLKIRSTKLEDSAMYFCASSLLRREQFFGPGTRLTVL.

In this sample, this clone turned up once. The chain recombines TRBV10-3 with TRBJ1-1; tentatively, D is TRBD1 (5 bases). Trimming shortened V by 2 bases and J by 1 base, and 5 bases separated the two germline ends. Germline V gives CDR1 ENHRY, CDR2 SYGVKD. The CDR3 length is 13 residues. The CDR3 protein is CAISEGQNTEAFF. Here the CDR3 DNA reads TGTGCCATCAGTGAGGGACAGAACACTGAAGCTTTCTTT.

As to this clone: Other nucleotide sequences in the sample specify the same CDR3. The chain links TRBV11-3 to TRBJ2-3; 16 bases fit TRBD2. Germline V CDR1 and CDR2: SGHNT, YENEEA. The V gene end was trimmed by 3 bases and the J gene end by 5 bases; junction bases not matched to a gene: 2. This CDR3 is 16 amino acids long. This CDR3 is CASSLGLAGGGDTQYF. CDR3 sequence (DNA): TGTGCCAGCAGCTTGGGACTAGCGGGAGGGGGAGATACGCAGTATTTT. The full variable domain, with the rest looked up from reference TRBV11-3 and TRBJ2-3, is EAGVVQSPRYKIIEKKQPVAFWCNPISGHNTLYWYLQNLGQGPELLIRYENEEAVDDSQLPKDRFSAERLKGVDSTLKIQPAELGDSAVYLCASSLGLAGGGDTQYFGPGTRLTVL.

Sample share makes this clone medium-sized. V and J are TRBV2 and TRBJ1-1; D is uncertain. The CDR3 runs to 13 residues. Trimming removed 3 bases from V and 1 base from J, with 6 bases in between. Germline CDR1 and CDR2: SNHLY and FYNNEI. CDR3 coding DNA: TGTGCCAGCAGTGACGTGAGGAACACTGAAGCTTTCTTT. It specifies CASSDVRNTEAFF. Based on the CDR3 plus reference TRBV2 and TRBJ1-1, the full variable domain is EPEVTQTPSHQVTQMGQEVILRCVPISNHLYFYWYRQILGQKVEFLVSFYNNEISEKSEIFDDQFSVERPDGSNFTLKIRSTKLEDSAMYFCASSDVRNTEAFFGQGTRLTVV.

The chain joins TRBV7-2 to TRBJ1-2; D not certain. The length of the CDR3 is 13 residues. Germline-derived CDR1 and CDR2 are SGHTA and FQGNSA. Trimming pared 9 bases from V and 8 bases from J, leaving 19 bases between. CDR3 coding DNA: TGTGCCAGTACCATTGGCCGGCAGGAAGGCTACACCTTC. Translating gives CASTIGRQEGYTF.

The chain joins TRBV15 to TRBJ2-7; the D gene is possibly TRBD1 (6 bases). V was clipped by 2 bases and J by 13 bases, with 18 bases between them. There are 13 residues in the CDR3. In germline, CDR1 is LNHNV, CDR2 YYDKDF (reference sequence). CDR3 loop: CATSRTRQATTYF. CDR3 DNA sequence: TGTGCCACCAGCAGAACTAGACAGGCCACGACCTACTTC.

CDR3 residues: CASSQPGQSYEQYF. Written as DNA, the CDR3 is TGTGCCAGCAGCCAACCGGGACAGTCCTACGAGCAGTACTTC. The chain links TRBV14 to TRBJ2-7; 7 nucleotides match TRBD1. CDR3 length equals 14 residues. V dropped 2 bases and J dropped 1; count of bases not matched to a gene: 2. Germline CDR1 and CDR2: SGHDN and FVKESK. The full variable domain, its missing parts supplied by reference TRBV14 and TRBJ2-7, is EAGVTQFPSHSVIEKGQTVTLRCDPISGHDNLYWYRRVMGKEIKFLLHFVKESKQDESGMPNNRFLAERTGGTYSTLKVQPAELEDSGVYFCASSQPGQSYEQYFGPGTRLTVT.

The chain joins TRBV27 to TRBJ1-6; unclear D gene. The germline V gene has CDR1 MNHEY and CDR2 SMNVEV (reference sequence). V lost 4 bases to trimming and J lost 7 bases, with 11 bases between them. The CDR3 is 14 amino acids. The CDR3 region is CASSSQELNSPLHF. CDR3 sequence (DNA): TGTGCCAGCAGTTCCCAGGAATTGAATTCACCCCTCCACTTT.

V usage is TRBV19 and J usage is TRBJ2-3; D ambiguous. Trimming removed 4 bases from V and 0 bases from J, with 8 bases in between. This CDR3 is 14 amino acids long. Germline values: CDR1 LNHDA, CDR2 SQIVND (reference sequence). CDR3 DNA sequence: TGTGCCAGTAGTACAGGCCCTAGCACAGATACGCAGTATTTT. Amino acid sequence: CASSTGPSTDTQYF.

This chain connects TRBV7-2 to TRBJ2-5, with TRBD2 identical over 9 bases. The germline V gene encodes CDR1 SGHTA and CDR2 FQGNSA. CDR3 length: 16 amino acids. V was clipped by 2 bases and J by 5 bases; unmatched bases: 9. CDR3 in DNA: TGTGCCAGCAGCTTATTCGGCGGGGGGGCCGGGGAGACCCAGTACTTC. Protein product: CASSLFGGGAGETQYF.

This chain connects TRBV6-1 to TRBJ2-1, with 7 bases identical to TRBD1. The V gene's germline CDR1 is MNHNS and CDR2 SASEGT. CDR3 length: 15 amino acids. After removal of 7 bases from V and 0 bases from J, the junction contained 6 bases not matched to a gene. CDR3 nucleotide sequence: TGTGCCAGCATCCGGGACAGCAACTCCTACAATGAGCAGTTCTTC. Its protein is CASIRDSNSYNEQFF.

This chain joins TRBV5-1 and TRBJ2-7; D is tentatively TRBD1 or TRBD2 (5 bases each). Trimming removed 5 bases from V and 2 bases from J, with 20 bases in between. The CDR3 length is 16 residues. Germline CDR1 and CDR2: SGHRS and YFSETQ. The DNA of the CDR3 is TGCGCCAGCAGACCCCCGGGACGGTCCGACGCCTACGAGCAGTACTTC. It translates to CASRPPGRSDAYEQYF. The full variable domain, with the rest looked up from reference TRBV5-1 and TRBJ2-7, is KAGVTQTPRYLIKTRGQQVTLSCSPISGHRSVSWYQQTPGQGLQFLFEYFSETQRNKGNFPGRFSGRQFSNSRSEMNVSTLELGDSALYLCASRPPGRSDAYEQYFGPGTRLTVT.